This T cell receptor (beta chain) was identified during a study of blood T cells in healthy people across ages. Notes on this clonotype: Antigen: not known.

This CDR3 contains 15 residues. V lost 1 base, J lost 4 bases, and 17 bases lay in between. The germline gives CDR1 DFQATT, CDR2 SNEGSKA (reference sequence). Through a sample-barcoded 5' primer and a J-beta primer mix, a second PCR was run for roughly 6 to 11 cycles. Each CDR3 protein gets one entry after TCRdb re-called the 5' RACE reads with MiXCR. This table holds about 400,000 distinct CDR3 sequences, over 45% found once. Study-level points and caveats: Reliance upon unsorted PBMCs precluded definitive naive versus antigen-experienced comparison.

The TCR sequence derives from a man in his fifties or sixties in good health. Sequencing was done on a sample of blood. This chain joins TRBV20-1 and TRBJ2-7, with D perhaps assigned TRBD1 or TRBD2 (5 bases each). The CDR3 DNA sequence: TGCAGTGCTAGAGTTTTCGGGACCCCATGTTACGAGCAGTACTTC. It codes for CSARVFGTPCYEQYF.